The following is a TCR beta chain sequence with its context. Germline CDR1 and CDR2: ENHRY and SYGVKD. CDR3 length equals 17 residues. Unmatched junction bases numbered 14, after V lost 2 bases and J lost 8 bases. This sample is drawn from a study of blood T cell repertoires in COVID-19. About the study: Some COVID-19 samples were acute and others convalescent; all came from the United States, Italy and Spain.

Original processing notes: Estimation of nucleated cell counts was performed using reference gene primer amplification. This table comes from immunoSEQ multiplex PCR, and its TCRdb copy is limited to in-frame clones, with some not included. V, J and clone size were drawn from that table, and D and trimming were deduced from the DNA. The data show approximately 19,000 clones, more than 70% seen once. The V gene is TRBV10-3, the J gene TRBJ2-1; TRBD2 matches at 8 bases. This sequence was found in a human donor in a cohort sampled during active COVID-19. The material sequenced was peripheral blood. The CDR3 loop is CAISEPTGLAGRYEQFF. The DNA of the CDR3 is TGTGCCATCAGTGAGCCGACCGGACTAGCTGGGAGGTATGAGCAGTTCTTC.